These 24 T cell receptor beta chains share one sample of origin, sequenced in a study of blood T cell repertoires in COVID-19. Generated by immunoSEQ multiplex PCR, the TCRdb table keeps only in-frame clones and is missing some. The table has roughly 150,000 clones, approximately 81% seen once; the top ten hold 15% to 20%. Sequences were obtained from PBMCs or T cells enriched from blood (not recorded which). These receptors came from a man in his fifties or sixties who had recovered from COVID-19.

The CDR3 reads CASSPSAQGAGTGELFF. The CDR3 DNA reads TGTGCCAGCAGCCCGTCGGCACAGGGGGCAGGAACCGGGGAGCTGTTTTTT. The chain links TRBV4-2 to TRBJ2-2, with TRBD1 matching over 9 bases. The CDR3 is 17 residues long. CDR1 is LGHNA and CDR2 is YNFKEQ in the germline V gene. V lost 4 bases, J lost 5 bases, and 11 bases stayed unmatched.

This chain links TRBV19 with TRBJ2-7, with 11 positions matching TRBD2. The CDR3 loop spans 17 amino acids. J lost 0 bases, V lost 3 bases, and 7 bases had no gene match. The germline gives CDR1 LNHDA, CDR2 SQIVND (reference sequence). The CDR3: CASSISLAGGTSYEQYF. For the CDR3, the DNA is TGTGCCAGTAGTATCAGTCTAGCGGGAGGAACCTCCTACGAGCAGTACTTC.

V gene TRBV27 combines with J gene TRBJ1-4, with D possibly matching TRBD1 (5 bases). V lost 6 bases and J 0 bases, leaving 29 bases between the germline ends. The CDR3 consists of 21 residues. In germline, CDR1 is MNHEY, CDR2 SMNVEV (reference sequence). Here the CDR3 reads CASSPRQITWGKPPTNEKLFF. The CDR3 bases are TGTGCCAGCAGCCCCCGGCAGATTACTTGGGGCAAACCTCCAACTAATGAAAAACTGTTTTTT.

This chain joins TRBV2 and TRBJ1-6; the D gene is possibly TRBD1 (5 bases). This CDR3 comprises 12 residues. The V end lost 8 bases, the J end lost 10 bases, and 12 bases lay between the germline ends. Germline V lookup: CDR1 SNHLY, CDR2 FYNNEI. CDR3 DNA: TGTGCCAGCTGCCAGGGCGGCTCACCCCTCCACTTT. Protein product: CASCQGGSPLHF.

This chain links TRBV5-1 with TRBJ2-2; possibly TRBD1 for D (6 bases). Looked up from germline, CDR1 is SGHRS and CDR2 is YFSETQ. Trimming removed 0 bases from V and 8 bases from J, with 11 bases in between. The CDR3 runs 14 residues. CDR3 sequence reads: CASSLEDRPGELFF. CDR3 sequence (DNA): TGCGCCAGCAGCTTGGAAGACAGGCCAGGGGAGCTGTTTTTT.

The chain couples TRBV7-9 to TRBJ2-5; D is unresolved. With 5 bases removed from V and 5 bases from J, the gap between germline ends came to 6 bases. The CDR3 has 11 amino acids. Germline loops: CDR1 SEHNR, CDR2 FQNEAQ (reference sequence). The DNA of the CDR3 is TGTGCCAGCAGCCAAGAGGAGACCCAGTACTTC. Residues: CASSQEETQYF.

The V gene is TRBV25-1, the J gene TRBJ1-6; D might be TRBD1 (6 bases). Germline lookup yields CDR1 MGHDK and CDR2 SYGVNS. CDR3 size: 14 residues. V was pared by 8 bases and J by 5 bases, with 13 bases between. CDR3 sequence (DNA): TGTGCCAGCGCAGGGGTGGGAGATAATTCACCCCTCCACTTT. Protein product: CASAGVGDNSPLHF.

The chain carries TRBV12-3 or TRBV12-4 and TRBJ1-1; TRBD1 matches at 8 bases. The CDR3 is made up of 13 amino acids. J lost 6 bases, V lost 7 bases, and 7 bases had no gene match. This CDR3 is CASTGPGQAEAFF. For the CDR3, the DNA is TGTGCCAGCACCGGTCCGGGACAGGCTGAAGCTTTCTTT.

The chain carries TRBV7-6 and TRBJ1-2, with D unresolved. The CDR3 spans 17 residues. V was cut by 5 bases and J by 7 bases, with 26 bases left in between. Germline V gene sequence: CDR1 SGHVS, CDR2 FNYEAQ. CDR3 in DNA: TGTGCCAGCAGCCCCAGCTATAGCCCGACCCCTGATGGTGGCTACACCTTC. It specifies CASSPSYSPTPDGGYTF.

The V and J genes are TRBV6-1 and TRBJ2-1; 7 nucleotides agree with TRBD1. Germline CDR1 is MNHNS and CDR2 is SASEGT. V dropped 3 bases and J dropped 9; count of bases not matched to a gene: 8. This CDR3 is built from 14 residues. CDR3 residues: CASSEIGRGPEQFF. The CDR3 nucleotides read TGTGCCAGCAGTGAGATAGGTAGGGGGCCTGAGCAGTTCTTC.

V usage is TRBV28 and J usage is TRBJ1-1, with D perhaps TRBD1 (6 bases). The CDR3 has 14 residues. V shed 5 bases and J shed 5 bases, with 15 bases lying between them. Germline CDR1 MDHEN, CDR2 SYDVKM. CDR3 amino acids: CASSPTGSGTEAFF. CDR3 in DNA: TGTGCCAGCAGTCCTACAGGGAGTGGGACTGAAGCTTTCTTT.

The chain links TRBV30 to TRBJ1-2, with unresolved D. The CDR3 totals 14 residues. Trimming cost V 0 bases and J 4 bases, with 12 bases left between them. CDR1 and CDR2 from the germline V gene are GTSNPN and SVGIG (reference sequence). Here the CDR3 DNA reads TGTGCCTGGAGTGTACATAACAGTGTCTATGGCTACACCTTC. Amino acid sequence: CAWSVHNSVYGYTF.

This clone was found a few times. The V and J genes are TRBV28 and TRBJ1-1; D is possibly TRBD1 (6 bases). CDR3 size: 16 residues. CDR1 and CDR2 from the germline V gene are MDHEN and SYDVKM. CDR3 sequence: CTTCFGFATGKTEAFF. CDR3 in DNA: TGTACCACCTGTTTCGGTTTCGCCACAGGGAAAACTGAAGCTTTCTTT. The whole variable domain, remainder taken from reference TRBV28 and TRBJ1-1, is DVKVTQSSRYLVKRTGEKVFLECVQDMDHENMFWYRQDPGLGLRLIYFSYDVKMKEKGDIPEGYSVSREKKERFSLILESASTNQTSMYLCTTCFGFATGKTEAFFGQGTRLTVV.

This chain uses TRBV5-1 with TRBJ2-6; a weak D match, TRBD2 (6 bases). The V and J ends lost 3 bases and 12 bases respectively, with 22 bases between them. Germline CDR1 SGHRS, CDR2 YFSETQ. CDR3 length: 16 amino acids. As DNA, the CDR3 is TGCGCCAGCAGCTCCCCGGCGGGACCTACGTCGTCCGTCCTGACTTTC. Translating gives CASSSPAGPTSSVLTF.

The gene calls are TRBV5-1 and TRBJ2-3; D is possibly TRBD2 (6 bases). This CDR3 has 14 residues. In germline, CDR1 is SGHRS, CDR2 YFSETQ. Trimming left V 10 bases short and J 0 bases short, with 15 bases between. As DNA, the CDR3 is TGCGCCCCCGACGGGAGAGCTAGCACAGATACGCAGTATTTT. This translates into CAPDGRASTDTQYF.

The chain links TRBV19 to TRBJ1-1, with 7 bases aligning to TRBD1. J gave up 0 bases and V 8 bases, and 6 bases lay outside the gene matches. The CDR3 runs 14 residues. The germline V gene encodes CDR1 LNHDA and CDR2 SQIVND (reference sequence). The DNA for the CDR3 is TGTGCCAGTGGGACAGCCAGTATGAACACTGAAGCTTTCTTT. Its translation is CASGTASMNTEAFF.

The chain uses TRBV28 and TRBJ2-5; TRBD1 might be the D (6 bases). The germline gives CDR1 MDHEN, CDR2 SYDVKM. Trimming cost V 7 bases and J 1 base, with 13 bases left between them. The CDR3 contains 14 residues. The CDR3 coding sequence is TGTGCCAGCAATGCACAGGGAAGCCAAGAGACCCAGTACTTC. Translated: CASNAQGSQETQYF.

The chain combines TRBV19 with TRBJ1-1, with D uncertain. V was pared by 4 bases and J by 3 bases, with 12 bases between. Germline assignment: CDR1 LNHDA and CDR2 SQIVND (reference sequence). The CDR3 covers 14 residues. This chain's CDR3 is CASSSGSGDTEAFF. CDR3 DNA sequence: TGTGCCAGTAGTAGCGGTTCCGGGGACACTGAAGCTTTCTTT.

The rearrangement joins TRBV23-1 to TRBJ1-3, with TRBD1 identical over 10 bases. TRBV23-1 is classed as an ORF, of uncertain function. Trimming cost V 3 bases and J 0 bases; bases outside gene matches: 5. This CDR3 has 17 amino acids. The CDR3 protein is CASSHPGQGSSGNTIYF. CDR3 nucleotides: TGCGCCAGCAGTCATCCGGGACAGGGGTCCTCTGGAAACACCATATATTTT.

The genes are TRBV2 and TRBJ1-1; 7 positions match TRBD1. This CDR3 spans 14 amino acids. J was trimmed by 4 bases and V by 5 bases; bases with no gene match: 7. The germline V gene encodes CDR1 SNHLY and CDR2 FYNNEI. The CDR3 loop is CASSYDRVGTEAFF. CDR3 coding DNA: TGTGCCAGCAGTTATGACAGGGTAGGCACTGAAGCTTTCTTT.

The chain is built from TRBV18 and TRBJ2-1; 9 bases line up with TRBD2. The trim removed 3 bases at V and 8 bases at J, leaving 8 bases unmatched. This CDR3 comprises 15 residues. Germline V lookup: CDR1 KGHSH, CDR2 LQKENI. The CDR3 loop is CASSPRTSVRDEQFF. In DNA, the CDR3 is TGTGCCAGCTCACCCCGGACTAGCGTAAGGGATGAGCAGTTCTTC.

V and J are TRBV28 and TRBJ1-6; D may be TRBD1 (5 bases). Germline CDR1 MDHEN, CDR2 SYDVKM. The V and J ends lost 6 bases and 8 bases respectively, with 14 bases between them. This CDR3 comprises 14 residues. CDR3 residues: CASSPQTVDSPLHF. In DNA form, the CDR3 reads TGTGCCAGCAGCCCACAGACAGTAGATTCACCCCTCCACTTT.

The rearrangement links TRBV5-4 to TRBJ1-5; perhaps TRBD1 as D (5 bases). This CDR3 region has 14 residues. V was shortened by 2 bases and J by 6 bases, with 12 bases between the two germline ends. Germline CDR1 is SGHNT and CDR2 is YYREEE (reference sequence). This CDR3 reads CASSLTGTRQPQHF. In nucleotides, the CDR3 is TGTGCCAGCAGCTTAACAGGAACCCGTCAGCCCCAGCATTTT. Full variable domain (rest looked up from reference TRBV5-4 and TRBJ1-5): ETGVTQSPTHLIKTRGQQVTLRCSSQSGHNTVSWYQQALGQGPQFIFQYYREEENGRGNFPPRFSGLQFPNYSSELNVNALELDDSALYLCASSLTGTRQPQHFGDGTRLSIL.

The chain carries TRBV28 and TRBJ1-5; no firm D call. Trimming shortened V by 6 bases and J by 0 bases, and 12 bases separated the two germline ends. CDR1 MDHEN and CDR2 SYDVKM come from the germline V gene. CDR3 length equals 15 residues. CDR3 DNA sequence: TGTGCCAGCAGCCCTACAGATTATAGCAATCAGCCCCAGCATTTT. Translated, it gives CASSPTDYSNQPQHF.